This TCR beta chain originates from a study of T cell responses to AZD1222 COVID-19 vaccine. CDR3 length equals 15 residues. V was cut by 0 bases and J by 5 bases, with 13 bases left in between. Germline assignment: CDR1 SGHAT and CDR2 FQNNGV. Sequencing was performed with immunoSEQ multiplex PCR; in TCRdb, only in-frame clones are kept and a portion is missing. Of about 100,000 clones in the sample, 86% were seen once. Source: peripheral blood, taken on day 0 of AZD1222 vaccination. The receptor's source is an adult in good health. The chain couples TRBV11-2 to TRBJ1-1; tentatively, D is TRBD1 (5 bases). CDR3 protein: CASSLDMRGLTEAFF. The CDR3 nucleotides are TGTGCCAGCAGCTTAGATATGAGGGGTTTAACTGAAGCTTTCTTT.